This T cell receptor beta chain was obtained from a study of T-cell memory formation after mild COVID-19. The TCR alpha and TCR beta cDNA libraries, bearing sample barcodes and UMIs, were generated by 5'RACE using constant-segment primers. TCRdb reanalysed the 5' RACE reads using MiXCR and keeps one entry per CDR3 protein. This sample has over 400,000 distinct CDR3 sequences, with around 22% found just once. General observations from the study: Among contracting clones, CD4+ were mainly CM/EM and CD8+ enriched in EMRA.

This clonotype was found a few times. Antigen unknown. The CDR3 runs 12 residues. Germline V gene sequence: CDR1 DFQATT, CDR2 SNEGSKA (reference sequence). Trimming removed 6 bases at V and 6 bases at J, with 14 bases between. The clonotype originates from an adult woman who had mild COVID-19 (a few samples of this study predate the infection). Cell type and time point are not known. The sequencing input was PBMCs or a T cell subset sorted from them (not recorded which). This chain joins TRBV20-1 and TRBJ1-2, with D unclear. The CDR3 spells CSAKTRQDGYTF. CDR3 bases: TGCAGTGCAAAGACTAGGCAGGATGGCTACACCTTC.